The 32 T cell receptor beta chains given below trace back to one sample, sequenced in a study of blood T cell repertoires in COVID-19 (TCRdb year 2020). The library was prepared using the immunoSEQ multiplex PCR assay. Held by TCRdb, this immuneACCESS table contains in-frame sequences only and omits some clones. Under half of the omission traces to an unresolved V gene where checked; the cause of the rest is unknown. The sample table holds 400,000 to 550,000 clones, of which 70% to 90% were seen once. Clones ranked in the top ten supply about 2% of the sample. Sequencing input: PBMCs or T cells enriched from blood (not recorded which). The source of these receptors is a woman between 18 and 29 years old with acute COVID-19.

The chain joins TRBV18 to TRBJ1-3; a weak D match, TRBD1 (5 bases). Germline lookup yields CDR1 KGHSH and CDR2 LQKENI. Trimming removed 4 bases from V and 0 bases from J, with 13 bases in between. The CDR3 is made up of 16 amino acids. The CDR3 sequence is CASSHEQARSGNTIYF. CDR3 nucleotide sequence: TGTGCCAGCTCACACGAACAGGCCCGCTCTGGAAACACCATATATTTT.

The V and J genes are TRBV2 and TRBJ2-7; TRBD1 aligns across 12 bases. The CDR3 runs to 15 residues. V shed 4 bases and J 4 bases; nucleotides not matched to a gene: 5. In germline, CDR1 is SNHLY, CDR2 FYNNEI. DNA of the CDR3: TGTGCCAGCAGTGGGGGGACAGGGGGCTGGTACGAGCAGTACTTC. The encoded protein is CASSGGTGGWYEQYF.

This chain joins TRBV20-1 and TRBJ2-3, with a weak D call TRBD2 (5 bases). V shed 3 bases and J shed 4 bases, with 17 bases lying between them. Germline CDR1 reads DFQATT; CDR2 reads SNEGSKA (reference sequence). This CDR3 spans 15 amino acids. The CDR3 region has the DNA TGCAGTGCTAGTTTGAGGGCAGTATCTTCAGATACGCAGTATTTT. This sequence encodes CSASLRAVSSDTQYF.

J is TRBJ1-4 and V is TRBV28; D is perhaps TRBD1 (5 bases). V was pared by 9 bases and J by 7 bases, with 12 bases between. Germline-derived CDR1 and CDR2 are MDHEN and SYDVKM. The CDR3 loop spans 12 amino acids. In nucleotides, the CDR3 is TGTGCCAGTGCCCGGGGGAGTGAAAAACTGTTTTTT. This sequence encodes CASARGSEKLFF. Filled out from reference TRBV28 and TRBJ1-4, the complete variable domain reads DVKVTQSSRYLVKRTGEKVFLECVQDMDHENMFWYRQDPGLGLRLIYFSYDVKMKEKGDIPEGYSVSREKKERFSLILESASTNQTSMYLCASARGSEKLFFGSGTQLSVL.

The genes are TRBV3-1 (or the pseudogene TRBV3-2) and TRBJ1-3; D call uncertain. Germline loops: CDR1 LGHDT, CDR2 YNNKEL (reference sequence). The CDR3 is made up of 14 amino acids. Trimming pared 0 bases from V and 0 bases from J, leaving 3 bases between. CDR3 protein: CASSQDISGNTIYF. The CDR3 nucleotides are TGTGCCAGCAGCCAAGACATCTCTGGAAACACCATATATTTT.

This sequence joins TRBV28 and TRBJ2-5; D not resolved. Between the trimmed V and J ends, which lost 7 bases and 7 bases, there was a span of 10 bases. CDR1 is MDHEN and CDR2 is SYDVKM in the germline V gene. The CDR3 has 11 residues. The CDR3 DNA reads as TGTGCCAGCACCTCGGGTGTGACCCAGTACTTC. Amino acids: CASTSGVTQYF.

The rearrangement joins TRBV15 to TRBJ1-1; possibly TRBD1 for D (6 bases). The CDR3 contains 14 residues. Trimming stripped 5 bases from V and 4 bases from J, with 14 bases between. Germline V gene sequence: CDR1 LNHNV, CDR2 YYDKDF (reference sequence). The CDR3 nucleotides are TGTGCCACCAGCGGGAGGGGGGAATTCACTGAAGCTTTCTTT. Protein sequence: CATSGRGEFTEAFF.

This clone showed up just a few times. This chain links TRBV27 with TRBJ1-1; 10 bases are shared with TRBD1. The CDR3 consists of 16 residues. Germline CDR1 is MNHEY and CDR2 is SMNVEV (reference sequence). J gave up 5 bases and V 4 bases, and 10 bases lay outside the gene matches. The DNA for the CDR3 is TGTGCCAGCAGTTACCGGGACAGGGGAGGCGGGACTGAAGCTTTCTTT. It translates to CASSYRDRGGGTEAFF.

V gene TRBV27 combines with J gene TRBJ2-2; TRBD2 aligns across 14 bases. CDR3 length: 17 amino acids. Trimming took 3 bases from V and 9 from J; bases not matched to a gene: 9. CDR1 and CDR2 (germline): MNHEY, SMNVEV (reference sequence). The CDR3 coding sequence is TGTGCCAGCAGTTTTACACCGGGACTAGCGGGAGTCAGGGAGCTGTTTTTT. It codes for CASSFTPGLAGVRELFF.

The gene calls are TRBV5-6 and TRBJ2-1, with TRBD2 identical over 11 bases. This CDR3 spans 15 amino acids. Trimming at V came to 3 bases and at J to 8 bases, leaving 7 bases not matched to a gene. The germline V gene encodes CDR1 SGHDT and CDR2 YYEEEE. CDR3 DNA sequence: TGTGCCAGCAGCTCAAGACTAGCGGGGTCTGATGAGCAGTTCTTC. Its translation: CASSSRLAGSDEQFF.

In this sample, this clone turned up once. The gene calls are TRBV2 and TRBJ2-1; 12 bases are a match to TRBD2. This CDR3 is 13 amino acids long. Trimming took 10 bases from V and 11 from J; bases not matched to a gene: 9. Per the germline V gene, CDR1 is SNHLY and CDR2 is FYNNEI. CDR3 region: CATRELAGGQQFF. DNA for the CDR3: TGTGCCACCAGAGAACTAGCGGGAGGACAGCAGTTCTTC.

This clone has just one count. The chain combines TRBV9 with TRBJ2-5; no definite D call. V lost 4 bases to trimming and J lost 4 bases, with 5 bases between them. CDR3 length: 11 residues. Germline CDR1 is SGDLS and CDR2 is YYNGEE. This CDR3 is CASSFRETQYF. The CDR3 nucleotides read TGTGCCAGCAGCTTCCGAGAGACCCAGTACTTC. The full variable domain, in which reference TRBV9 and TRBJ2-5 provide the parts outside the CDR3, is DSGVTQTPKHLITATGQRVTLRCSPRSGDLSVYWYQQSLDQGLQFLIQYYNGEERAKGNILERFSAQQFPDLHSELNLSSLELGDSALYFCASSFRETQYFGPGTRLLVL.

The chain recombines TRBV5-4 with TRBJ2-3; 11 bases line up with TRBD2. The CDR3 is 17 residues long. Trimming cost V 2 bases and J 4 bases; bases outside gene matches: 9. Looked up from germline, CDR1 is SGHNT and CDR2 is YYREEE (reference sequence). The CDR3 DNA reads as TGTGCCAGCAGCTTTTGGAATAGCGGGAGGGCCGCAGATACGCAGTATTTT. It is translated as CASSFWNSGRAADTQYF.

This clone has only one observation. The V gene is TRBV2, the J gene TRBJ2-1; D call uncertain. The CDR3 consists of 10 residues. From germline, CDR1 is SNHLY and CDR2 FYNNEI. Trimming pared 7 bases from V and 12 bases from J, leaving 10 bases between. CDR3 nucleotides: TGTGCCAGCATGTTGACTGCGCAGTTCTTC. It yields the protein CASMLTAQFF.

This chain uses TRBV2 with TRBJ1-2, with 7 bases fitting TRBD1. The germline V gene has CDR1 SNHLY and CDR2 FYNNEI. This CDR3 contains 14 residues. The junction had 7 bases not matched to a gene; V was cut back by 4 bases and J by 5 bases. CDR3 amino acids: CASSVEGARYGYTF. In DNA form, the CDR3 reads TGTGCCAGCAGTGTGGAGGGGGCAAGGTATGGCTACACCTTC.

The count of this clone is one. This chain joins TRBV18 and TRBJ1-5; TRBD1 agrees at 7 bases. Trimming took 2 bases from V and 3 from J; bases not matched to a gene: 10. CDR3 length: 17 residues. The germline CDR1 and CDR2 sequences are KGHSH and LQKENI. CDR3 region: CASSPLGLTGNNQPQHF. Written as DNA, the CDR3 is TGTGCCAGCTCACCATTAGGCCTGACAGGGAACAATCAGCCCCAGCATTTT. Drawing the rest from reference TRBV18 and TRBJ1-5, the complete variable domain is NAGVMQNPRHLVRRRGQEARLRCSPMKGHSHVYWYRQLPEEGLKFMVYLQKENIIDESGMPKERFSAEFPKEGPSILRIQQVVRGDSAAYFCASSPLGLTGNNQPQHFGDGTRLSIL.

The chain's CDR3 is CASSLPGQGAHNEQFF. The CDR3 coding sequence is TGTGCCAGCAGCTTGCCTGGACAGGGTGCCCACAATGAGCAGTTCTTC. V is TRBV5-6 and J is TRBJ2-1; 8 bases agree with TRBD1. The J segment lost 5 bases and the V segment lost 1 base, leaving 8 bases of the junction unmatched. The CDR3 extends over 16 amino acids. The V gene's germline CDR1 is SGHDT and CDR2 YYEEEE.

V gene TRBV6-5 combines with J gene TRBJ2-5; tentative D call: TRBD2 (6 bases). CDR1 and CDR2 (germline): MNHEY, SVGAGI. V lost 0 bases, J lost 5 bases, and 13 bases lay in between. The CDR3 spans 15 residues. The CDR3 DNA follows: TGTGCCAGCAGTTACTCGGTCGGGAGCGGGGAGACCCAGTACTTC. Translation gives CASSYSVGSGETQYF.

The chain is built from TRBV30 and TRBJ1-5; D gene unclear. Germline lookup yields CDR1 GTSNPN and CDR2 SVGIG (reference sequence). CDR3 length equals 13 residues. Trimming pared 2 bases from V and 3 bases from J, leaving 8 bases between. CDR3 region: CAWSQGVNQPQHF. CDR3 nucleotide sequence: TGTGCCTGGAGTCAAGGAGTCAATCAGCCCCAGCATTTT.

This sequence joins TRBV4-1 and TRBJ2-2; possibly TRBD1 for D (6 bases). This CDR3 comprises 16 residues. V dropped 4 bases and J dropped 7 bases, with 19 bases sitting between them. Germline V CDR1 and CDR2: MGHRA, YSYEKL. CDR3 in DNA: TGCGCCAGCAGCCTCAGGGGACCCCTCCAGAGCGGGGAGCTGTTTTTT. Its protein is CASSLRGPLQSGELFF.

The chain couples TRBV10-2 to TRBJ1-1; D call uncertain. V was clipped by 8 bases and J by 1 base, with 14 bases between them. In germline, CDR1 is WSHSY, CDR2 SAAADI. This CDR3 spans 14 amino acids. The CDR3 protein is CASRPRGENTEAFF. The CDR3 DNA reads TGCGCCAGCCGCCCACGAGGCGAGAACACTGAAGCTTTCTTT.

The CDR3 reads CASSLRTGAPYTQYF. As DNA, the CDR3 is TGTGCCAGCAGCTTAAGGACAGGGGCCCCTTATACGCAGTATTTT. The chain uses TRBV13 and TRBJ2-3, with 9 bases matching TRBD1. The CDR3 is made up of 15 amino acids. Germline-derived CDR1 and CDR2 are PRHDT and FYEKMQ (reference sequence). V shed 2 bases, J shed 7 bases, and the junction held 7 bases outside the gene matches.

The chain employs TRBV5-4 and TRBJ1-3; D gene uncertain. V shed 3 bases and J shed 1 base, with 14 bases lying between them. In germline, CDR1 is SGHNT, CDR2 YYREEE (reference sequence). The CDR3 extends over 16 amino acids. CDR3 in amino acids: CASSSRKDLSGNTIYF. The DNA of the CDR3 is TGTGCCAGCAGCTCTAGGAAGGATTTATCTGGAAACACCATATATTTT.

J is TRBJ2-4 and V is TRBV28; 7 bases match TRBD1. The CDR3 extends over 15 amino acids. Per the germline V gene, CDR1 is MDHEN and CDR2 is SYDVKM. V dropped 1 base and J dropped 4; count of bases not matched to a gene: 4. CDR3 region: CASSLYRGSKNIQYF. CDR3 sequence (DNA): TGTGCCAGCAGTTTATACAGGGGATCAAAAAACATTCAGTACTTC.

The chain uses TRBV10-2 and TRBJ1-2, with 7 bases matching TRBD1. CDR3 length: 15 amino acids. Unmatched junction bases numbered 8, after V lost 4 bases and J lost 3 bases. Per germline, CDR1 WSHSY and CDR2 SAAADI. CDR3 bases: TGCGCCAGCAGTGGCGTAAAGGGGGCGGACTATGGCTACACCTTC. It codes for CASSGVKGADYGYTF.

The chain employs TRBV19 and TRBJ2-6; D not resolved. Deletions cut 2 bases from V and 0 bases from J, with 8 bases between. This CDR3 has 16 residues. Looked up from germline, CDR1 is LNHDA and CDR2 is SQIVND (reference sequence). As DNA, the CDR3 is TGTGCCAGTAGTATACAGGCTATCTCTGGGGCCAACGTCCTGACTTTC. It translates to CASSIQAISGANVLTF. Full variable domain (rest looked up from reference TRBV19 and TRBJ2-6): DGGITQSPKYLFRKEGQNVTLSCEQNLNHDAMYWYRQDPGQGLRLIYYSQIVNDFQKGDIAEGYSVSREKKESFPLTVTSAQKNPTAFYLCASSIQAISGANVLTFGAGSRLTVL.

V is TRBV10-1 and J is TRBJ1-5; D is ambiguous. CDR1 WNHNN and CDR2 SYGVQD come from the germline V gene (reference sequence). V lost 9 bases and J 4 bases, leaving 10 bases between the germline ends. The CDR3 covers 12 residues. The CDR3 DNA reads as TGCGCCAGATTAAGGGAGAATCAGCCCCAGCATTTT. Its protein product is CARLRENQPQHF.

The chain recombines TRBV19 with TRBJ2-1, with D possibly being TRBD2 (5 bases). V shed 6 bases and J shed 4 bases, with 19 bases lying between them. CDR1 is LNHDA, CDR2 SQIVND, per germline (reference sequence). This CDR3 has 16 amino acids. The CDR3 reads CASSPASISKYNEQFF. DNA of the CDR3: TGTGCCAGTAGCCCGGCTAGCATCAGTAAATACAATGAGCAGTTCTTC.

This chain links TRBV4-3 with TRBJ1-1; 7 nucleotides line up with TRBD1. CDR1 is LGHNA, CDR2 YSLEER, per germline. CDR3 length equals 14 residues. J lost 5 bases, V lost 1 base, and 4 bases had no gene match. This CDR3 reads CASSQGRGRTEAFF. In DNA, the CDR3 is TGCGCCAGCAGCCAAGGTAGGGGGCGGACTGAAGCTTTCTTT.

The rearrangement links TRBV11-2 to TRBJ2-1; D is ambiguous. V lost 5 bases and J lost 7, with 9 bases in between. From germline, CDR1 is SGHAT and CDR2 FQNNGV. The CDR3 is 12 residues long. This CDR3 is CASSQTRNEQFF. The CDR3 DNA reads as TGTGCCAGCAGCCAAACTCGGAATGAGCAGTTCTTC.

This chain connects TRBV29-1 to TRBJ1-2; a possible D gene is TRBD1 (5 bases). The CDR3 is made up of 13 amino acids. V lost 6 bases, J lost 1 base, and 12 bases lay in between. In germline, CDR1 is SQVTM, CDR2 ANQGSEA. The CDR3 is CSVGGTGNYGYTF. The CDR3 DNA is TGCAGCGTCGGAGGGACGGGTAACTATGGCTACACCTTC.

CDR3 region: CASSLGQAYGYTF. As DNA, the CDR3 is TGTGCCAGCAGTTTAGGCCAGGCTTATGGCTACACCTTC. The J gene is TRBJ1-2, the V gene TRBV6-2 or TRBV6-3; D unresolved. CDR3 size: 13 residues. CDR1 is MNHEY and CDR2 is SVGEGT in the germline V gene. V shed 4 bases and J shed 5 bases, with 11 bases lying between them.